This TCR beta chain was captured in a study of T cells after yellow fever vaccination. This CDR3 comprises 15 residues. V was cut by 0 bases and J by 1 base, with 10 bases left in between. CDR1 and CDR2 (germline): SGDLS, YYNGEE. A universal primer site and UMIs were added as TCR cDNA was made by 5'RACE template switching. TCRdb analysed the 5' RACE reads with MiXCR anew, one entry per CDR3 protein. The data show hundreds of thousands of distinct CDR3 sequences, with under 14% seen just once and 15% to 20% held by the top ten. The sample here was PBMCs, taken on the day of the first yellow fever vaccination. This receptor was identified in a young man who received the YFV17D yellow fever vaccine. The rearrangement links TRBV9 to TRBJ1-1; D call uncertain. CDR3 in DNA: TGTGCCAGCAGCGTAGGAAGGACGACGAACACTGAAGCTTTCTTT. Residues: CASSVGRTTNTEAFF. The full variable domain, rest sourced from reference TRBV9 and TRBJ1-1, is DSGVTQTPKHLITATGQRVTLRCSPRSGDLSVYWYQQSLDQGLQFLIQYYNGEERAKGNILERFSAQQFPDLHSELNLSSLELGDSALYFCASSVGRTTNTEAFFGQGTRLTVV.